This T cell receptor beta chain originates from a study of OX40 agonist ivuxolimab in advanced cancers. The data were produced by immunoSEQ multiplex PCR, yet TCRdb's version contains in-frame clones alone and is incomplete. The table has fewer than 85,000 clones, approximately 80% seen once; the top ten hold around 7.5%. Trimming took 5 bases from V and 5 from J, leaving 22 bases between them. This CDR3 has 16 amino acids. From germline, CDR1 is SGHTA and CDR2 FQGNSA. This material consisted of CD4+ or CD8+ T cells sorted from blood, taken in a trial of the OX40 agonist ivuxolimab. This clonotype was sampled from an adult with an advanced solid tumor such as melanoma, head and neck, liver or kidney cancer. This chain joins TRBV7-2 and TRBJ2-7; possible D gene TRBD2, 7 bases. CDR3 DNA sequence: TGTGCCAGCAGCCCACAGGTTGGGGGGGGGCTGGACGAGCAGTACTTC. It specifies CASSPQVGGGLDEQYF.